Listed here are 17 T cell receptor beta chains from one sample, sequenced in a study of graft-versus-host responses after intestinal transplantation. These receptors' targets are unknown. Assay used: immunoSEQ multiplex PCR; TCRdb lists only in-frame clones, some missing. The sample lists around 120,000 clones, over 85% occurring once. The specimen comprised unstimulated CD4+ T cells sorted from spleen or lymph node cells, sampled before intestinal transplant. The receptor set was obtained from a human donor who received an intestinal transplant.

CDR3 sequence reads: CASTRAGGITDTQYF. The CDR3 nucleotides are TGTGCCAGTACCAGAGCGGGAGGAATCACAGATACGCAGTATTTT. The rearrangement links TRBV19 to TRBJ2-3; TRBD2 aligns across 9 bases. The CDR3 runs 15 residues. Germline V gene data show CDR1 as LNHDA and CDR2 as SQIVND (reference sequence). V lost 7 bases, J lost 2 bases, and 7 bases stayed unmatched.

V is TRBV7-8 and J is TRBJ2-2; D is perhaps TRBD1 (5 bases). Germline-derived CDR1 and CDR2 are SGHVS and FQNEAQ. V shed 5 bases and J shed 7 bases, with 14 bases lying between them. The CDR3 consists of 14 residues. CDR3 nucleotide sequence: TGTGCCAGCAGCAATAGGGGTTTTGTCGGGGAGCTGTTTTTT. Translating gives CASSNRGFVGELFF.

This chain connects TRBV11-2 to TRBJ2-5, with a weak D call TRBD2 (6 bases). The CDR3 sequence is 13 residues long. The germline gives CDR1 SGHAT, CDR2 FQNNGV. Trimming removed 3 bases from V and 11 bases from J, with 16 bases in between. CDR3: CASSFRETGEQYF. CDR3 in DNA: TGTGCCAGCAGCTTCAGGGAAACGGGAGAGCAGTACTTC.

The chain couples TRBV6-1 to TRBJ2-1; maybe TRBD1 (6 bases). The V end was cut by 4 bases, the J end by 4 bases, with 11 bases between. Germline lookup yields CDR1 MNHNS and CDR2 SASEGT. The CDR3 spans 14 residues. CDR3 in amino acids: CASSGQAIYNEQFF. In DNA, the CDR3 is TGTGCCAGCAGTGGACAGGCCATATACAATGAGCAGTTCTTC.

A remark on this clone: The identical CDR3 is also encoded by other nucleotide sequences in the sample. This chain links TRBV6-5 with TRBJ1-5; D gene unclear. V was pared by 0 bases and J by 2 bases, with 8 bases between. The CDR3 totals 15 residues. CDR1 and CDR2 from the germline V gene are MNHEY and SVGAGI. The chain's CDR3 is CASSYSRQGNQPQHF. CDR3 coding DNA: TGTGCCAGCAGTTACTCCCGGCAGGGCAATCAGCCCCAGCATTTT.

The V gene is TRBV7-6, the J gene TRBJ2-7; 10 positions agree with TRBD2. CDR1 and CDR2 (germline): SGHVS, FNYEAQ. The V gene end was trimmed by 5 bases and the J gene end by 6 bases; junction bases not matched to a gene: 7. The CDR3 has 14 amino acids. The CDR3 region has the DNA TGTGCCAGCAGCCCTAGCGGGAGTCCGTTCGAGCAGTACTTC. This encodes CASSPSGSPFEQYF.

The chain carries TRBV4-2 and TRBJ2-5, with 9 bases matching TRBD2. The germline V gene has CDR1 LGHNA and CDR2 YNFKEQ. The trim removed 4 bases at V and 4 bases at J, leaving 10 bases unmatched. The CDR3 runs 16 residues. CDR3 amino acids: CASSLSGSVSPETQYF. The DNA of the CDR3 is TGTGCCAGCAGCCTTAGCGGGAGTGTTTCCCCAGAGACCCAGTACTTC.

In DNA, the CDR3 is TGTGCCAGCAGTTCCAGCAACAGATACTATGGCTACACCTTC. The encoded protein is CASSSSNRYYGYTF. The genes are TRBV28 and TRBJ1-2; D ambiguous. The CDR3 sequence is 14 residues long. The ends were cut back, 4 bases at V and 3 bases at J, with 12 bases in the middle. Germline CDR1 is MDHEN and CDR2 is SYDVKM.

The CDR3 nucleotides are TGTGCCAGCAGCTTAGAAGGTTCACCCCTCCACTTT. It is translated as CASSLEGSPLHF. The chain recombines TRBV7-9 with TRBJ1-6; the D is unclear. This CDR3 contains 12 residues. Trimming removed 1 base from V and 9 bases from J, with 4 bases in between. CDR1 SEHNR and CDR2 FQNEAQ come from the germline V gene (reference sequence).

The genes are TRBV7-9 and TRBJ2-1, with 9 positions matching TRBD2. V lost 6 bases, J lost 5 bases, and 8 bases stayed unmatched. Germline assignment: CDR1 SEHNR and CDR2 FQNEAQ (reference sequence). This CDR3 is 15 amino acids long. This chain's CDR3 is CASRQSGGKNNEQFF. CDR3 bases: TGTGCCAGCAGACAAAGCGGGGGGAAAAACAATGAGCAGTTCTTC.

To note about this clone: The sample has other DNA sequences that encode this CDR3 too. The rearrangement uses TRBV18 and TRBJ2-3; D gene ambiguous. With 3 bases removed from V and 0 bases from J, the gap between germline ends came to 1 base. The CDR3 has 12 residues. The germline V gene has CDR1 KGHSH and CDR2 LQKENI. The CDR3 protein is CASSPSTDTQYF. The DNA for the CDR3 is TGTGCCAGCTCACCGAGCACAGATACGCAGTATTTT.

This rearrangement joins TRBV11-2 to TRBJ2-2; no clear D gene. V shed 3 bases and J shed 3 bases, with 11 bases lying between them. The CDR3 is 15 residues long. Germline V lookup: CDR1 SGHAT, CDR2 FQNNGV. The CDR3 protein is CASSFRKGHTGELFF. The CDR3 DNA is TGTGCCAGCAGCTTCAGGAAAGGGCACACCGGGGAGCTGTTTTTT.

This rearrangement joins TRBV6-1 to TRBJ2-7; D is unresolved. This CDR3 has 11 amino acids. Germline V lookup: CDR1 MNHNS, CDR2 SASEGT. V lost 1 base, J lost 9 bases, and 7 bases lay in between. The CDR3 spells CASSEGIVQYF. For the CDR3, the DNA is TGTGCCAGCAGTGAAGGGATAGTGCAGTACTTC.

The CDR3 DNA is TGTGCCAGCACCCCGTCGACCTTCGGGGGGGGCGAGCAGTACTTC. Amino acids: CASTPSTFGGGEQYF. The V and J genes are TRBV6-5 and TRBJ2-7; TRBD2 matches at 8 bases. This CDR3 spans 15 amino acids. Trimming at V came to 7 bases and at J to 6 bases, leaving 14 bases not matched to a gene. Germline V gives CDR1 MNHEY, CDR2 SVGAGI.

The chain joins TRBV6-1 to TRBJ2-7; 12 nucleotides align to TRBD2. Germline lookup yields CDR1 MNHNS and CDR2 SASEGT. This CDR3 is built from 16 residues. V shed 4 bases, J shed 5 bases, and the junction held 9 bases outside the gene matches. CDR3 in DNA: TGTGCCAGCAGTGGACTAGCGGGAGTTTCGGTCCACGAGCAGTACTTC. It encodes CASSGLAGVSVHEQYF.

In its sample, this clone was seen once. The V and J genes are TRBV2 and TRBJ1-2; D gene ambiguous. Trimming stripped 4 bases from V and 2 bases from J, with 11 bases between. The CDR3 totals 14 residues. Looked up from germline, CDR1 is SNHLY and CDR2 is FYNNEI. CDR3 bases: TGTGCCAGCAGTGCAACAGCTTCGAACTATGGCTACACCTTC. Translating gives CASSATASNYGYTF.

In its sample, this clone was seen once. The chain uses TRBV19 and TRBJ2-3, with 7 bases fitting TRBD2. After removal of 2 bases from V and 4 bases from J, the junction contained 6 bases not matched to a gene. Germline V gene data show CDR1 as LNHDA and CDR2 as SQIVND (reference sequence). The CDR3 runs 15 residues. CDR3 loop: CASSISAGAPDTQYF. CDR3 coding DNA: TGTGCCAGTAGTATATCGGCGGGAGCACCAGATACGCAGTATTTT.